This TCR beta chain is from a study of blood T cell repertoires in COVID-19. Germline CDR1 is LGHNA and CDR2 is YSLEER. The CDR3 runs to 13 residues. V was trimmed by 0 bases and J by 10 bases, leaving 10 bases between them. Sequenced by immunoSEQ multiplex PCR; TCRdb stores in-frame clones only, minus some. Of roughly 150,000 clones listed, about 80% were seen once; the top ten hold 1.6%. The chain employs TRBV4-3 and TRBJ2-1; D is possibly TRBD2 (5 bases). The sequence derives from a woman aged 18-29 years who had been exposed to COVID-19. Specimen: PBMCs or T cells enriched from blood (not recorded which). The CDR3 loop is CASSQDAQREQFF. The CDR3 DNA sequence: TGCGCCAGCAGCCAAGATGCGCAGCGGGAGCAGTTCTTC.